One and the same sample provided the 24 T cell receptor beta chains below, sequenced in a study of T cell repertoires in cytomegalovirus infection. TCRdb re-called the reads through MiXCR, storing one row per CDR3 protein. The sample consists of 400,000 to 600,000 distinct CDR3 sequences, about 44% of them appearing once. For these receptors, no antigen is known. Sample: cultured PBMCs, taken from culture after CMV antigen stimulation. The receptors were gathered from a human donor in good health (CMV status not recorded). Some clones in this sample may be carry-over from other donors' samples.

This chain joins TRBV7-2 and TRBJ2-5, with 9 bases identical to TRBD2. This CDR3 spans 14 amino acids. Germline V gives CDR1 SGHTA, CDR2 FQGNSA. The trim removed 5 bases at V and 5 bases at J, leaving 6 bases unmatched. The CDR3 nucleotides are TGTGCCAGCAGCCCCGGGACTAGCTCCGAGACCCAGTACTTC. Translation gives CASSPGTSSETQYF.

This chain connects TRBV7-6 to TRBJ2-5; unclear D gene. Germline V gene lookup returns CDR1 SGHVS and CDR2 FNYEAQ. The CDR3 is made up of 13 amino acids. V dropped 3 bases and J dropped 5 bases, with 10 bases sitting between them. The CDR3 nucleotides read TGTGCCAGCAGCTTCCCCCCGTTGGAGACCCAGTACTTC. Its translation is CASSFPPLETQYF.

V and J are TRBV15 and TRBJ2-4; D might be TRBD1 (6 bases). This CDR3 comprises 16 residues. The V and J ends lost 0 bases and 0 bases respectively, with 9 bases between them. The germline V gene encodes CDR1 LNHNV and CDR2 YYDKDF (reference sequence). The CDR3 loop reads CATSREGAGAKNIQYF. CDR3 coding DNA: TGTGCCACCAGCAGAGAGGGGGCGGGAGCCAAAAACATTCAGTACTTC.

The V gene is TRBV5-3, the J gene TRBJ2-1, with 7 positions matching TRBD2. TRBV5-3 is an open reading frame whose function is uncertain. J was trimmed by 4 bases and V by 8 bases; bases with no gene match: 12. CDR3 length: 15 amino acids. DNA for the CDR3: TGTGCCAGCAGCACCCAGACTAGCCCTTACAATGAGCAGTTCTTC. As protein: CASSTQTSPYNEQFF.

The chain carries TRBV4-2 and TRBJ1-3; D is possibly TRBD1 (5 bases). The CDR3 extends over 16 amino acids. The V and J ends lost 2 bases and 0 bases respectively, with 11 bases between them. Germline V gene lookup returns CDR1 LGHNA and CDR2 YNFKEQ. The CDR3: CASSQTGGISGNTIYF. The DNA for the CDR3 is TGTGCCAGCAGCCAAACGGGGGGGATCTCTGGAAACACCATATATTTT.

This clonotype was seen more than once but under ten times. This chain joins TRBV6-1 and TRBJ1-5; unclear D gene. Germline V lookup: CDR1 MNHNS, CDR2 SASEGT. V shed 6 bases and J shed 2 bases, with 11 bases lying between them. This CDR3 has 14 amino acids. The CDR3 DNA reads TGTGCCAGCAGCCGGGCAGGCGGCAATCAGCCCCAGCATTTT. Translation: CASSRAGGNQPQHF.

This clonotype has only a few counts. This rearrangement joins TRBV19 to TRBJ2-3; D gene ambiguous. Germline CDR1 and CDR2: LNHDA and SQIVND (reference sequence). The CDR3 sequence is 14 residues long. V lost 4 bases to trimming and J lost 4 bases, with 12 bases between them. CDR3 loop: CASSTRMSPDTQYF. The CDR3 DNA reads as TGTGCCAGTAGTACTAGGATGAGCCCAGATACGCAGTATTTT. The variable domain in full, completed from reference TRBV19 and TRBJ2-3, reads DGGITQSPKYLFRKEGQNVTLSCEQNLNHDAMYWYRQDPGQGLRLIYYSQIVNDFQKGDIAEGYSVSREKKESFPLTVTSAQKNPTAFYLCASSTRMSPDTQYFGPGTRLTVL.

This clonotype was detected only a few times. The V and J genes are TRBV7-2 and TRBJ2-7; 8 nucleotides align to TRBD1. The V and J ends lost 1 base and 2 bases, in that order; junction bases with no gene match: 4. CDR1 and CDR2 (germline): SGHTA, FQGNSA. CDR3 length: 15 residues. The CDR3 region is CASSLVLTGAYEQYF. The DNA of the CDR3 is TGTGCCAGCAGCTTAGTGTTGACAGGGGCCTACGAGCAGTACTTC.

V is TRBV7-2 and J is TRBJ2-3, with D unresolved. This CDR3 is 15 amino acids long. V shed 3 bases and J shed 6 bases, with 16 bases lying between them. The germline gives CDR1 SGHTA, CDR2 FQGNSA. CDR3 DNA sequence: TGTGCCAGCAGCTTGACCTCCGGAGTTTTGGATACGCAGTATTTT. It translates to CASSLTSGVLDTQYF. Using reference TRBV7-2 and TRBJ2-3 for the parts outside the CDR3, the full variable domain is GAGVSQSPSNKVTEKGKDVELRCDPISGHTALYWYRQSLGQGLEFLIYFQGNSAPDKSGLPSDRFSAERTGGSVSTLTIQRTQQEDSAVYLCASSLTSGVLDTQYFGPGTRLTVL.

J is TRBJ2-3 and V is TRBV7-6; 10 nucleotides line up with TRBD1. CDR1 and CDR2 (germline): SGHVS, FNYEAQ. J lost 4 bases, V lost 4 bases, and 20 bases had no gene match. This CDR3 spans 20 amino acids. The CDR3 spells CASSSYSHAPGTGVPDTQYF. The CDR3 nucleotides read TGTGCCAGCAGCTCTTATTCCCACGCCCCCGGGACAGGGGTCCCAGATACGCAGTATTTT.

This rearrangement joins TRBV5-4 to TRBJ2-5, with 9 bases fitting TRBD1. This CDR3 region has 13 residues. With V trimmed by 3 bases and J by 5 bases, 2 bases remained unmatched. Germline CDR1 SGHNT, CDR2 YYREEE (reference sequence). This CDR3 is CASSSDRGETQYF. For the CDR3, the DNA is TGTGCCAGCAGCTCGGACAGGGGTGAGACCCAGTACTTC.

The V call is TRBV6-5, the J call TRBJ2-3; D is ambiguous. CDR1 and CDR2 from the germline V gene are MNHEY and SVGAGI. The ends were cut back, 10 bases at V and 4 bases at J, with 9 bases in the middle. This CDR3 region has 11 residues. The DNA for the CDR3 is TGTGCCACCACAAGGGCAGATACGCAGTATTTT. This codes for CATTRADTQYF.

This clonotype came up a few times. This rearrangement joins TRBV7-8 to TRBJ2-7, with 11 bases matching TRBD2. Germline V CDR1 and CDR2: SGHVS, FQNEAQ. CDR3 length: 15 residues. V trimming: 6 bases; J trimming: 2 bases; junction bases outside the gene matches: 6. CDR3 sequence reads: CASSSNSGRAYEQYF. The CDR3 region has the DNA TGTGCCAGCAGTTCCAATAGCGGGAGGGCCTACGAGCAGTACTTC.

The chain couples TRBV7-3 to TRBJ2-1; 10 bases line up with TRBD1. In germline, CDR1 is SGHTA, CDR2 FQGTGA. V gave up 5 bases and J gave up 2 bases; unmatched junction bases: 0. CDR3 length: 14 amino acids. The CDR3 reads CASSDRGPYNEQFF. In DNA form, the CDR3 reads TGTGCCAGCAGCGACAGGGGGCCCTACAATGAGCAGTTCTTC.

The chain couples TRBV7-9 to TRBJ2-5; TRBD2 might be the D (5 bases). The germline gives CDR1 SEHNR, CDR2 FQNEAQ (reference sequence). CDR3 length equals 13 residues. The V gene lost 5 bases and the J gene lost 5 bases, with 12 bases spanning the gap. The CDR3 nucleotides read TGTGCCAGCAGCGTCTGGACTGGGGAGACCCAGTACTTC. It translates to CASSVWTGETQYF.

This clonotype was observed a handful of times. The CDR3: CASSEASGSAADTQYF. In nucleotides, the CDR3 is TGTGCCAGCAGTGAAGCGAGCGGGAGTGCGGCTGATACGCAGTATTTT. The J gene is TRBJ2-3, the V gene TRBV6-1; TRBD2 matches at 8 bases. V gave up 0 bases and J gave up 6 bases; unmatched junction bases: 8. CDR1 and CDR2 from the germline V gene are MNHNS and SASEGT. The CDR3 covers 16 residues.

This clonotype was recorded many times. The chain joins TRBV19 to TRBJ2-1; 11 bases are a match to TRBD2. The CDR3 runs to 19 residues. V lost 7 bases and J lost 0; bases outside the gene matches: 14. Germline V gene data show CDR1 as LNHDA and CDR2 as SQIVND (reference sequence). CDR3 nucleotides: TGTGCCAGTATCCCCGGCCCGGGACTAGCGGAGCCCTCCTACAATGAGCAGTTCTTC. Its translation: CASIPGPGLAEPSYNEQFF.

This chain uses TRBV18 with TRBJ2-6; D unresolved. The germline CDR1 and CDR2 sequences are KGHSH and LQKENI. CDR3 length equals 16 residues. The ends were cut back, 0 bases at V and 0 bases at J, with 6 bases in the middle. This CDR3 reads CASSPPAYSGANVLTF. The CDR3 region has the DNA TGTGCCAGCTCACCACCCGCGTACTCTGGGGCCAACGTCCTGACTTTC.

The V and J genes are TRBV6-6 and TRBJ2-5; no clear D gene. The V end was cut by 4 bases, the J end by 0 bases, with 12 bases between. CDR3 length: 15 amino acids. In germline, CDR1 is MNHNY, CDR2 SVGAGI (reference sequence). The chain's CDR3 is CASSLAPTYQETQYF. CDR3 nucleotides: TGTGCCAGCAGTTTGGCCCCAACGTACCAAGAGACCCAGTACTTC.

The chain links TRBV12-3 or TRBV12-4 to TRBJ1-2; D unresolved. CDR3 length: 11 amino acids. V was shortened by 7 bases and J by 7 bases, with 10 bases between the two germline ends. Here the CDR3 DNA reads TGTGCCAGCAACTTAGGTGGTGGCTACACCTTC. It yields the protein CASNLGGGYTF.

The V call is TRBV7-2, the J call TRBJ2-7; TRBD2 matches at 8 bases. V shed 1 base, J shed 3 bases, and the junction held 11 bases outside the gene matches. The length of the CDR3 is 17 residues. Per the germline V gene, CDR1 is SGHTA and CDR2 is FQGNSA. Here the CDR3 reads CASSLGPSGQLFYEQYF. CDR3 sequence (DNA): TGTGCCAGCAGCTTAGGTCCTAGCGGGCAACTCTTCTACGAGCAGTACTTC.

DNA for the CDR3: TGTGCCAGCAGTGGGCTTGGGGGCTACACCTTC. It yields the protein CASSGLGGYTF. The V and J genes are TRBV2 and TRBJ1-2, with D unclear. The CDR3 is made up of 11 amino acids. Germline V gene sequence: CDR1 SNHLY, CDR2 FYNNEI. Between the trimmed V and J ends, which lost 4 bases and 8 bases, there was a span of 8 bases.

The genes are TRBV20-1 and TRBJ1-3, with D tentatively TRBD1 (6 bases). Trimming left V 6 bases short and J 1 base short, with 13 bases between. Germline CDR1 and CDR2: DFQATT and SNEGSKA (reference sequence). CDR3 length equals 14 residues. The CDR3 protein is CSAPGQGSGNTIYF. The CDR3 DNA reads as TGCAGTGCCCCAGGCCAGGGGTCTGGAAACACCATATATTTT.

This clonotype was counted a single time. The J gene is TRBJ2-1, the V gene TRBV19, with 10 bases that match TRBD1. CDR1 and CDR2 from the germline V gene are LNHDA and SQIVND (reference sequence). V shed 8 bases, J shed 4 bases, and the junction held 5 bases outside the gene matches. The CDR3 length is 14 residues. The CDR3 nucleotides are TGTGCCAGTGGCCGGGACAGGGGTTACAATGAGCAGTTCTTC. Translation: CASGRDRGYNEQFF.